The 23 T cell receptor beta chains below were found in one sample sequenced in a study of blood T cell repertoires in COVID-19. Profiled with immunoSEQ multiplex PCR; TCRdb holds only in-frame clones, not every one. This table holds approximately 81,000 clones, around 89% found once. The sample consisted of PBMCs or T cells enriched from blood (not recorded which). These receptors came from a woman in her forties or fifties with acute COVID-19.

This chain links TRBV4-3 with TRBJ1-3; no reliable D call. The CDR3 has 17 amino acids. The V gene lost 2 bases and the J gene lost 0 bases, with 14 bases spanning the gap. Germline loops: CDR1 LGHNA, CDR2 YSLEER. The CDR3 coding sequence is TGCGCCAGCAGCCAATCCCAAGCGCGTAGCTCTGGAAACACCATATATTTT. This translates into CASSQSQARSSGNTIYF.

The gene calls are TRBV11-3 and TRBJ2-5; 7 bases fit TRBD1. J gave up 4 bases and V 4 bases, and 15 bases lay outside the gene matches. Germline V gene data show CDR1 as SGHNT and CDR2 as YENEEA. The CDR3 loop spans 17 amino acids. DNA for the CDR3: TGTGCCAGCAGCTCTTCCAGGGGGTGGGTTAGGGGAGAGACCCAGTACTTC. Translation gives CASSSSRGWVRGETQYF.

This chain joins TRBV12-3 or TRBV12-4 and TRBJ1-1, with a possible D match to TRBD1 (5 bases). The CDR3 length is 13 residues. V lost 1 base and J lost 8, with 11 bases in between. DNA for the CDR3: TGTGCCAGCAGTTTAGTCACAGGACAAGAAGCTTTCTTT. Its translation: CASSLVTGQEAFF.

Here the CDR3 DNA reads TGTGCCAGCAGCCGACAGACCGGGGAGCTGTTTTTT. Translation: CASSRQTGELFF. The V gene is TRBV7-8, the J gene TRBJ2-2; perhaps TRBD1 as D (5 bases). In germline, CDR1 is SGHVS, CDR2 FQNEAQ. CDR3 length equals 12 residues. Trimming took off 5 bases at V and 5 bases at J, with 6 bases between the two ends.

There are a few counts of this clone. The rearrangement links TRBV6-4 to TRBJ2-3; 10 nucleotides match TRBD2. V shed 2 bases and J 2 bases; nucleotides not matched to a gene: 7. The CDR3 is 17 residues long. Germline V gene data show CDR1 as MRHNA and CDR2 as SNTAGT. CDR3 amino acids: CASSDNPSGSNTDTQYF. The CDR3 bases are TGTGCCAGCAGTGACAACCCTAGCGGGAGCAACACAGATACGCAGTATTTT.

CDR3 nucleotide sequence: TGTGCCAGTAGTATCGGGGCGGCGGGAGACAATGAGCAGTTCTTC. The encoded protein is CASSIGAAGDNEQFF. The rearrangement joins TRBV19 to TRBJ2-1; 7 bases fit TRBD2. The trim removed 3 bases at V and 5 bases at J, leaving 7 bases unmatched. CDR1 and CDR2 (germline): LNHDA, SQIVND (reference sequence). This CDR3 contains 15 residues.

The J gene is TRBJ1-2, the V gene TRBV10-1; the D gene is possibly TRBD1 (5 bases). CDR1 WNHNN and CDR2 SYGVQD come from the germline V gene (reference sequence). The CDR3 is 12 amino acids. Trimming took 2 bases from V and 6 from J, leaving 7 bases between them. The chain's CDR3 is CASSEGGDGYTF. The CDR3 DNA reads TGCGCCAGCAGTGAGGGAGGGGATGGCTACACCTTC.

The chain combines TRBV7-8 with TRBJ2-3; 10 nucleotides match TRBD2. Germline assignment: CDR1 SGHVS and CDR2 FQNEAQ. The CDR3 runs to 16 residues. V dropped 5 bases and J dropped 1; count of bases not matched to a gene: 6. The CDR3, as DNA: TGTGCCAGCAGCCGCGATCTAGCGGGGGGCACAGATACGCAGTATTTT. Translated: CASSRDLAGGTDTQYF.

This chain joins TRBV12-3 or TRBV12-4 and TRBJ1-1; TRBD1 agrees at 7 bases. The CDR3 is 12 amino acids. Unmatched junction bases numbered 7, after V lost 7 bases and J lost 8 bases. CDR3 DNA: TGTGCCAGCACCTACAGGACAGGCGAAGCTTTCTTT. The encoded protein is CASTYRTGEAFF.

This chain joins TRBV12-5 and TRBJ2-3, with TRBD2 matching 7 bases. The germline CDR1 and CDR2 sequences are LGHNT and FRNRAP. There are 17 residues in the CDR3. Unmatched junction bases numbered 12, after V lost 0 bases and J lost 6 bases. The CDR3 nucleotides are TGTGCTAGTGGTTTGGTACAGGCTAGCGGCATAAGGGATACGCAGTATTTT. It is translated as CASGLVQASGIRDTQYF.

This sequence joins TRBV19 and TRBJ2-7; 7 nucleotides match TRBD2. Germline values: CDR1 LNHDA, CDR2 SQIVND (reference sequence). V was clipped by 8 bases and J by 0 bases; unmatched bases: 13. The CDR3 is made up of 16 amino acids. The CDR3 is CASYLLRGSSSYEQYF. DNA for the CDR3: TGTGCCAGTTACCTCTTGCGGGGGTCTAGCTCCTACGAGCAGTACTTC.

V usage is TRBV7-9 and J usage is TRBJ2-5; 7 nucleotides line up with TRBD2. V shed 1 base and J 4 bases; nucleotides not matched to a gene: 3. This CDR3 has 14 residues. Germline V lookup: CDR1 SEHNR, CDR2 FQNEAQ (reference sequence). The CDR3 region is CASSLVGGRETQYF. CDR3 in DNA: TGTGCCAGCAGCTTAGTGGGAGGGCGAGAGACCCAGTACTTC.

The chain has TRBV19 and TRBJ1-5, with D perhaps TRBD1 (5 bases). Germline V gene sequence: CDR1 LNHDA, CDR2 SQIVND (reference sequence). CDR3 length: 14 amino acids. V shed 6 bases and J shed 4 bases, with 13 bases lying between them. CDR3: CASSLTGGNQPQHF. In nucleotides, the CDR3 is TGTGCCAGTAGCCTGACGGGGGGGAATCAGCCCCAGCATTTT. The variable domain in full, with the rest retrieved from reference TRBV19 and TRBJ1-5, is DGGITQSPKYLFRKEGQNVTLSCEQNLNHDAMYWYRQDPGQGLRLIYYSQIVNDFQKGDIAEGYSVSREKKESFPLTVTSAQKNPTAFYLCASSLTGGNQPQHFGDGTRLSIL.

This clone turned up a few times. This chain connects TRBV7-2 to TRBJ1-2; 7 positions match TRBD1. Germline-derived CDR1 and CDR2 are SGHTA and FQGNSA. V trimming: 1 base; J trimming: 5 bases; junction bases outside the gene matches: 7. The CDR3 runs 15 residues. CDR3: CASSLVGGAEYGYTF. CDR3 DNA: TGTGCCAGCAGCTTAGTAGGGGGCGCAGAGTATGGCTACACCTTC. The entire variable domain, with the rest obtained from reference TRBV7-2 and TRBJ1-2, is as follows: GAGVSQSPSNKVTEKGKDVELRCDPISGHTALYWYRQSLGQGLEFLIYFQGNSAPDKSGLPSDRFSAERTGGSVSTLTIQRTQQEDSAVYLCASSLVGGAEYGYTFGSGTRLTVV.

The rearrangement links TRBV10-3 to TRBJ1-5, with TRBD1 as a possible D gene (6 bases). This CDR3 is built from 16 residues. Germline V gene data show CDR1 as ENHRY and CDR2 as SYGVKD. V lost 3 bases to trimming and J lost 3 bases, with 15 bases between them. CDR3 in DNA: TGTGCCATCAGTGAACAACAGGGAGGGGTCAATCAGCCCCAGCATTTT. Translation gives CAISEQQGGVNQPQHF.

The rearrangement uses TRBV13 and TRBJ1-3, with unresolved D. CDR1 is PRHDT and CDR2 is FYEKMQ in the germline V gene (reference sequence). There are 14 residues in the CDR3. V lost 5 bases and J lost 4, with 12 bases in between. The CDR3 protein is CASSPGPAGNTIYF. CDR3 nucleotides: TGTGCCAGCAGCCCGGGTCCTGCAGGAAACACCATATATTTT.

The CDR3 here is CASRGFDRRNTGELFF. CDR3 nucleotides: TGTGCCAGCAGGGGCTTCGACCGGCGTAACACCGGGGAGCTGTTTTTT. The genes are TRBV11-2 and TRBJ2-2, with D unresolved. This CDR3 spans 16 amino acids. The ends were cut back, 6 bases at V and 2 bases at J, with 16 bases in the middle. The germline V gene encodes CDR1 SGHAT and CDR2 FQNNGV.

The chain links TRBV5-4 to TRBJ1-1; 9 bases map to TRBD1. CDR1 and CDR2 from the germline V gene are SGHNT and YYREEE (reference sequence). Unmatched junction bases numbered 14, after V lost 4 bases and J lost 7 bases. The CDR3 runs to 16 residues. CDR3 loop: CASSVWDRVATVEAFF. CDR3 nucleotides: TGTGCCAGCAGCGTATGGGACAGGGTGGCGACGGTTGAAGCTTTCTTT. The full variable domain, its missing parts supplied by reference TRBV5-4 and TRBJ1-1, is ETGVTQSPTHLIKTRGQQVTLRCSSQSGHNTVSWYQQALGQGPQFIFQYYREEENGRGNFPPRFSGLQFPNYSSELNVNALELDDSALYLCASSVWDRVATVEAFFGQGTRLTVV.

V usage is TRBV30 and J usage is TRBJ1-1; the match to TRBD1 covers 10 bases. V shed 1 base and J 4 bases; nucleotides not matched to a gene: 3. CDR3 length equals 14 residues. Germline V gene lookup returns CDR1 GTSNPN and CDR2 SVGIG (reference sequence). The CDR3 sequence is CAWSGGQGITEAFF. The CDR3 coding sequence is TGTGCCTGGAGTGGGGGACAGGGGATCACTGAAGCTTTCTTT.

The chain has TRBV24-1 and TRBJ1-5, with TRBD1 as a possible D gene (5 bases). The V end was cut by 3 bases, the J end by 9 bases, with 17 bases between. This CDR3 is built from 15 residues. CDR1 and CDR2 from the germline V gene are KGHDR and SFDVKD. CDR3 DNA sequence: TGTGCCACCAGTGATGCTACAGGTTCCAACAGGCCCCAGCATTTT. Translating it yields CATSDATGSNRPQHF.

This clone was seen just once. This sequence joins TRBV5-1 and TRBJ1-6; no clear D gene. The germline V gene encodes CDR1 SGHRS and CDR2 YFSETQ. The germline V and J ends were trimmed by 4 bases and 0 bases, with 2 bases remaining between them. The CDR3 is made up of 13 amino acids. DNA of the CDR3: TGCGCCAGCAGCCTCTCCTATAATTCACCCCTCCACTTT. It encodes CASSLSYNSPLHF. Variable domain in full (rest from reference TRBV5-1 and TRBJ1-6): KAGVTQTPRYLIKTRGQQVTLSCSPISGHRSVSWYQQTPGQGLQFLFEYFSETQRNKGNFPGRFSGRQFSNSRSEMNVSTLELGDSALYLCASSLSYNSPLHFGNGTRLTVT.

The DNA for the CDR3 is TGTGCCAGCAGCTTCCTTCGAACTCAAGAGACCCAGTACTTC. It translates to CASSFLRTQETQYF. The chain is built from TRBV5-5 and TRBJ2-5; D call uncertain. The CDR3 has 14 residues. Trimming shortened V by 2 bases and J by 2 bases, and 10 bases separated the two germline ends. From germline, CDR1 is SGHKS and CDR2 YYEKEE (reference sequence).

This chain's CDR3 is CASSLVGTGIGDTQYF. The CDR3 DNA follows: TGTGCCAGCAGCTTAGTGGGGACAGGGATTGGAGATACGCAGTATTTT. The chain recombines TRBV7-2 with TRBJ2-3; 9 bases line up with TRBD1. This CDR3 has 16 residues. The J segment lost 5 bases and the V segment lost 1 base, leaving 7 bases of the junction unmatched. Per the germline V gene, CDR1 is SGHTA and CDR2 is FQGNSA.